This TCR beta chain appears in the sequencing data of a study of CD8+ T cells in alopecia areata. Extracted RNA was reverse transcribed into cDNA, the sequencing template. The protocol was immunoSEQ multiplex PCR, while the TCRdb copy is restricted to in-frame clones and leaves out a portion. In the table there are hundreds of thousands of clones, about 60% of which are singletons. Noted treatment: oral pan-JAK inhibitor, 5-10 mg twice daily. As part of sample collection, lesional scalp punch biopsies and peripheral blood were taken from alopecia areata patients. V shed 6 bases, J shed 1 base, and the junction held 2 bases outside the gene matches. The CDR3 loop spans 13 amino acids. Per germline, CDR1 SGHRS and CDR2 YFSETQ. Findings and caveats of the study: Relative to mice, TCR sharing across patients was less clear, a difference possibly HLA-related.

A note on this clone: Its cognate antigen is unknown.

The TCR was taken from a human donor with alopecia areata. Sequencing was performed on CD4+ T cells sorted from blood, taken around week 54, from a patient treated with tofacitinib. The chain carries TRBV5-1 and TRBJ1-1; 8 bases agree with TRBD1. The CDR3, as DNA: TGCGCCAGCATTGGGACAGGGAACACTGAAGCTTTCTTT. The encoded protein is CASIGTGNTEAFF.